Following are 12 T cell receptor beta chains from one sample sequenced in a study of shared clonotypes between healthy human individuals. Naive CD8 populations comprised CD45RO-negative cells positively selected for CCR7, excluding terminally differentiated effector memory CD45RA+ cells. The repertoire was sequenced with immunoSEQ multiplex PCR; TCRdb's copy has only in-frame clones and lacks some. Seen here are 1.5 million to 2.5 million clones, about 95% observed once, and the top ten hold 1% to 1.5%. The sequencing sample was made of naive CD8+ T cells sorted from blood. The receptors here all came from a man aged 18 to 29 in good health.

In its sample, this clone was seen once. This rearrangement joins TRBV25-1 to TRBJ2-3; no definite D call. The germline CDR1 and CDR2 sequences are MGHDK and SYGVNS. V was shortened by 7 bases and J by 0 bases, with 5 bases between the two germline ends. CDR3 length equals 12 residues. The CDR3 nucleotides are TGTGCCAGCAACCGTAGCACAGATACGCAGTATTTT. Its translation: CASNRSTDTQYF.

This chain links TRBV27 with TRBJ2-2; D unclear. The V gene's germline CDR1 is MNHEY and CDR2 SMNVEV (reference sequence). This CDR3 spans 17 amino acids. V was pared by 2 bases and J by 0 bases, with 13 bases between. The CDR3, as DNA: TGTGCCAGCAGTTTAGTGACTCCTAATCCGAACACCGGGGAGCTGTTTTTT. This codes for CASSLVTPNPNTGELFF.

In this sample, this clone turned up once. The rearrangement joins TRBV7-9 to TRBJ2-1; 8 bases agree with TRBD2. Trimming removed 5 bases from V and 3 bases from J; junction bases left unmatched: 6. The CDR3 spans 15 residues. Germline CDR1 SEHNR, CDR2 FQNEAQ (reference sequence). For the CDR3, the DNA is TGTGCCAGCAGCAGTAGCGGGGACGTCTACAATGAGCAGTTCTTC. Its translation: CASSSSGDVYNEQFF.

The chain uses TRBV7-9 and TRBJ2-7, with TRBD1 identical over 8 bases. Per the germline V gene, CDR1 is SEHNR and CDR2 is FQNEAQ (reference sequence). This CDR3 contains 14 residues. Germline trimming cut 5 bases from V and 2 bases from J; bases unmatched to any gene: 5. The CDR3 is CASSTTGAPYEQYF. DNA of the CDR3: TGTGCCAGCAGCACGACAGGGGCTCCCTACGAGCAGTACTTC.

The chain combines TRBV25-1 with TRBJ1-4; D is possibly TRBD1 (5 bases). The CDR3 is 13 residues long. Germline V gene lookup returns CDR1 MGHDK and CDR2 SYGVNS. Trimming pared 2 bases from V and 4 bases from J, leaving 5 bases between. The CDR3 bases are TGTGCCAGCAGTGAAGGGGGTAATGAAAAACTGTTTTTT. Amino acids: CASSEGGNEKLFF.

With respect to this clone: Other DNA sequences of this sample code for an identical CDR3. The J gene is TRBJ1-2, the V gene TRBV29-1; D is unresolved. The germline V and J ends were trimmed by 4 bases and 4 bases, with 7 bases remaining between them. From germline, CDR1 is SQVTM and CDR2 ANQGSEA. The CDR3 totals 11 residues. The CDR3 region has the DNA TGCAGCGTTGTAGCCGGCTATGGCTACACCTTC. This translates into CSVVAGYGYTF.

This chain's CDR3 is CASSPPSALGVYEQYF. As DNA, the CDR3 is TGTGCCAGCAGCCCACCGTCGGCGCTCGGGGTCTACGAGCAGTACTTC. The genes are TRBV11-2 and TRBJ2-7; D is perhaps TRBD2 (5 bases). This CDR3 contains 16 residues. Trimming stripped 5 bases from V and 3 bases from J, with 20 bases between. In germline, CDR1 is SGHAT, CDR2 FQNNGV.

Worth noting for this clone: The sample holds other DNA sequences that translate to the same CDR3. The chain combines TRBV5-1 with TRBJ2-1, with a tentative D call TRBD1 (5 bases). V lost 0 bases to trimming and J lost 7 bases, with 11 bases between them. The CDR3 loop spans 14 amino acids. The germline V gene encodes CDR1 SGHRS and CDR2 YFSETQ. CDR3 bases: TGCGCCAGCAGCTTGGGCGGAGCAGGGAATGAGCAGTTCTTC. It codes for CASSLGGAGNEQFF.

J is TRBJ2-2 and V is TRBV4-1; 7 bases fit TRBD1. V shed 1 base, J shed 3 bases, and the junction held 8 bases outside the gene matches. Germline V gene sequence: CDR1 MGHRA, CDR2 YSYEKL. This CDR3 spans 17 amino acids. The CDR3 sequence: CASSQVGLQGDTGELFF. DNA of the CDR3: TGCGCCAGCAGCCAAGTTGGTTTGCAGGGGGACACCGGGGAGCTGTTTTTT.

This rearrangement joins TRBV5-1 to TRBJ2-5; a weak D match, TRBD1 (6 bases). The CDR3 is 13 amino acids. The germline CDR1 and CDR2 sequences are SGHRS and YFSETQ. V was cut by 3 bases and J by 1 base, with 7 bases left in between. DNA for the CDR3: TGCGCCAGCAGCTGGACAGCCCAAGAGACCCAGTACTTC. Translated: CASSWTAQETQYF.

Written as DNA, the CDR3 is TGTGCCAGCAGTTTCCAGGGTGGGGTCACTGAAGCTTTCTTT. It yields the protein CASSFQGGVTEAFF. This chain joins TRBV28 and TRBJ1-1, with D maybe TRBD1 (5 bases). Germline CDR1 MDHEN, CDR2 SYDVKM. The CDR3 totals 14 residues. Trimming pared 3 bases from V and 4 bases from J, leaving 12 bases between.

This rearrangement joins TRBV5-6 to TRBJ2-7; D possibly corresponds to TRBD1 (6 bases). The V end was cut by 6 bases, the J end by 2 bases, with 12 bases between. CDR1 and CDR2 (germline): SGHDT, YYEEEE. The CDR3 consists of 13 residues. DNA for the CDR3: TGTGCCAGCAACGACAGGCTAACCTACGAGCAGTACTTC. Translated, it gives CASNDRLTYEQYF.